The 23 T cell receptor beta chains listed next were all sequenced from one sample in a study of OX40 agonist ivuxolimab in advanced cancers. Data came from immunoSEQ multiplex PCR; TCRdb stores just in-frame clones and leaves some out. The sample records tens of thousands of clones, around 83% being singletons. The sample consisted of CD4+ or CD8+ T cells sorted from blood, taken in a trial of the OX40 agonist ivuxolimab. The receptor source for this set is an adult with an advanced solid tumor such as melanoma, head and neck, liver or kidney cancer.

This chain connects TRBV6-5 to TRBJ2-5; D is ambiguous. The J call could be wrong; TRBJ2-7 is a better fit for the DNA end. Germline V gene data show CDR1 as MNHEY and CDR2 as SVGAGI. The CDR3 extends over 11 amino acids. The CDR3 DNA reads TGTGCCAGCAGGAGCGCCTACGAGCAGTACTTC. This encodes CASRSAYEQYF.

The chain has TRBV5-8 and TRBJ2-7, with TRBD1 matching 9 bases. The CDR3 is 13 residues long. Trimming at V came to 4 bases and at J to 6 bases, leaving 5 bases not matched to a gene. CDR1 and CDR2 (germline): SGHTS, YDEGEE. The CDR3 DNA sequence: TGTGCCAGCAGCCCCGGACAGGGGCGCGAGCAGTACTTC. Protein: CASSPGQGREQYF.

Only one count was recorded for this clone. This sequence joins TRBV28 and TRBJ2-7; D gene uncertain. The CDR3 runs 12 residues. Looked up from germline, CDR1 is MDHEN and CDR2 is SYDVKM. V shed 6 bases and J shed 3 bases, with 9 bases lying between them. The CDR3 here is CASSLGLYEQYF. Here the CDR3 DNA reads TGTGCCAGCAGCCTAGGGCTCTACGAGCAGTACTTC.

This clone was seen just once. The chain links TRBV11-3 to TRBJ2-6; D perhaps matches TRBD1 (6 bases). Germline-derived CDR1 and CDR2 are SGHNT and YENEEA. The CDR3 extends over 14 amino acids. V was clipped by 5 bases and J by 2 bases, with 7 bases between them. The CDR3: CASSPGAGANVLTF. CDR3 nucleotide sequence: TGTGCCAGCAGCCCAGGGGCTGGGGCCAACGTCCTGACTTTC.

The CDR3 bases are TGCGCCAGCAGAGGGACAGGGGGCGAGCAGTACGTC. Translating it yields CASRGTGGEQYV. The chain carries TRBV5-1 and TRBJ2-7; the match to TRBD1 covers 11 bases. Germline trimming cut 5 bases from V and 6 bases from J; bases unmatched to any gene: 1. The CDR3 totals 12 residues. Per the germline V gene, CDR1 is SGHRS and CDR2 is YFSETQ.

There are a few counts of this clone. V and J are TRBV4-3 and TRBJ2-3; no clear D. CDR1 and CDR2 from the germline V gene are LGHNA and YSLEER. This CDR3 has 15 amino acids. Trimming pared 0 bases from V and 0 bases from J, leaving 7 bases between. CDR3 DNA sequence: TGCGCCAGCAGCCAAGAGGGTAAAAGCACAGATACGCAGTATTTT. This gives the protein CASSQEGKSTDTQYF.

This clone was observed a few times. This chain connects TRBV30 to TRBJ2-6; 9 bases line up with TRBD1. Trimming took 2 bases from V and 0 from J; bases not matched to a gene: 5. This CDR3 is built from 17 residues. Per the germline V gene, CDR1 is GTSNPN and CDR2 is SVGIG (reference sequence). CDR3 residues: CAWSPQGAFSGANVLTF. The CDR3 region has the DNA TGTGCCTGGAGTCCACAGGGGGCTTTCTCTGGGGCCAACGTCCTGACTTTC.

This chain uses TRBV28 with TRBJ2-1, with 14 bases that match TRBD2. Per germline, CDR1 MDHEN and CDR2 SYDVKM. Trimming took 2 bases from V and 4 from J; bases not matched to a gene: 25. This CDR3 has 24 residues. CDR3 in amino acids: CASSLVFPYPGTSGRYVPYNEQFF. CDR3 DNA sequence: TGTGCCAGCAGTTTAGTTTTCCCCTACCCCGGGACTAGCGGGAGATATGTCCCATACAATGAGCAGTTCTTC.

This rearrangement joins TRBV29-1 to TRBJ2-3; TRBD2 matches 10 bases. In germline, CDR1 is SQVTM, CDR2 ANQGSEA. This CDR3 region has 14 residues. V lost 1 base to trimming and J lost 12 bases; unmatched junction nucleotides: 10. This chain's CDR3 is CSVEVVTSGTGQYF. The CDR3 DNA is TGCAGCGTTGAAGTAGTTACTAGCGGGACGGGCCAGTATTTT.

The V call is TRBV4-3, the J call TRBJ2-5, with unresolved D. The CDR3 covers 13 residues. Germline V gene data show CDR1 as LGHNA and CDR2 as YSLEER. The V and J ends lost 0 bases and 5 bases respectively, with 7 bases between them. CDR3 coding DNA: TGCGCCAGCAGCCAAGATATCAGGGAGACCCAGTACTTC. Translated: CASSQDIRETQYF.

This clone has more than one count but fewer than ten. The V gene is TRBV10-2, the J gene TRBJ1-5; no firm D call. The CDR3 has 13 residues. Germline V CDR1 and CDR2: WSHSY, SAAADI. V was cut by 0 bases and J by 4 bases, with 4 bases left in between. The DNA of the CDR3 is TGCGCCAGCAGTGAGTCGCGAAATCAGCCCCAGCATTTT. Its protein product is CASSESRNQPQHF.

This clone was counted ten times or more. The J gene is TRBJ1-6, the V gene TRBV6-1, with a tentative D call TRBD1 (6 bases). The CDR3 contains 13 residues. Trimming took off 7 bases at V and 8 bases at J, with 12 bases between the two ends. CDR1 and CDR2 from the germline V gene are MNHNS and SASEGT. The CDR3 loop is CASKTGLYSPLHF. The CDR3 nucleotides read TGTGCCAGCAAGACAGGCCTTTATTCACCCCTCCACTTT.

The gene calls are TRBV27 and TRBJ1-5, with 9 bases that match TRBD1. Looked up from germline, CDR1 is MNHEY and CDR2 is SMNVEV (reference sequence). This CDR3 is 14 amino acids long. Losses at the gene ends were 8 bases for V and 2 bases for J; bases not matched to a gene: 4. The CDR3 sequence is CASRRTGGNQPQHF. The CDR3 bases are TGTGCCAGCCGGAGGACAGGGGGCAATCAGCCCCAGCATTTT.

The chain uses TRBV4-1 and TRBJ2-1; 9 nucleotides agree with TRBD1. Germline lookup yields CDR1 MGHRA and CDR2 YSYEKL. Losses at the gene ends were 4 bases for V and 6 bases for J; bases not matched to a gene: 10. The CDR3 consists of 16 residues. CDR3 nucleotide sequence: TGCGCCAGCAGCCTCAACCCGGGACAGGGTTTCAATGAGCAGTTCTTC. Translating gives CASSLNPGQGFNEQFF.

The chain's CDR3 is CASSDGTVSYNEQFF. CDR3 nucleotides: TGTGCCAGCAGTGACGGGACGGTCTCCTACAATGAGCAGTTCTTC. The V and J genes are TRBV6-1 and TRBJ2-1; either TRBD1 or TRBD2 may fit D (5 bases each). Germline CDR1 MNHNS, CDR2 SASEGT. V lost 3 bases and J lost 0, with 9 bases in between. The length of the CDR3 is 15 residues.

This sequence joins TRBV18 and TRBJ1-1, with D possibly matching TRBD1 (6 bases). Per the germline V gene, CDR1 is KGHSH and CDR2 is LQKENI. This CDR3 contains 14 residues. V lost 3 bases and J 3 bases, leaving 11 bases between the germline ends. CDR3 amino acids: CASSPRGGDTEAFF. In DNA form, the CDR3 reads TGTGCCAGCTCACCCAGGGGAGGGGACACTGAAGCTTTCTTT.

The V gene is TRBV19, the J gene TRBJ1-1, with D hard to call. This CDR3 region has 13 residues. V was clipped by 6 bases and J by 8 bases, with 16 bases between them. Germline V lookup: CDR1 LNHDA, CDR2 SQIVND (reference sequence). The CDR3 DNA is TGTGCCAGTAGGGAGGCTGGGTTTAGGGAAGCTTTCTTT. Translating it yields CASREAGFREAFF.

To note about this clone: Other DNA sequences in the sample encode the same CDR3. The CDR3 bases are TGTGCCAGCAGTTACACAGGGCTTGAGTATTTT. Its translation is CASSYTGLEYF. The chain carries TRBV28 and TRBJ1-3; D is perhaps TRBD1 (6 bases). The CDR3 sequence is 11 residues long. CDR1 is MDHEN, CDR2 SYDVKM, per germline. Trimming took off 4 bases at V and 16 bases at J, with 14 bases between the two ends.

The V call is TRBV5-8, the J call TRBJ1-4; tentative D call: TRBD1 (5 bases). The ends were cut back, 0 bases at V and 8 bases at J, with 8 bases in the middle. Germline V gene sequence: CDR1 SGHTS, CDR2 YDEGEE. The CDR3 consists of 13 residues. The CDR3 bases are TGTGCCAGCAGCTTGGCGGGACGGGAAAAACTGTTTTTT. Encoded protein: CASSLAGREKLFF.

This clone appeared a few times. V and J are TRBV12-2 and TRBJ1-2; TRBD1 is the table's D call, not checked against the DNA. TRBV12-2 has pseudogene status. This CDR3 comprises 16 residues. The CDR3 loop is CASRLAQRDRASGYTF. The CDR3 DNA follows: TGTGCAAGTCGCTTAGCGCAACGGGACAGGGCCTCAGGCTACACCTTC.

This chain uses TRBV6-4 with TRBJ2-1, with 8 nucleotides matching TRBD2. Germline V CDR1 and CDR2: MRHNA, SNTAGT. Trimming cost V 4 bases and J 7 bases; bases outside gene matches: 9. CDR3 size: 15 residues. In DNA, the CDR3 is TGTGCCAGCAGTGCAACCGGGGGGGTTAGGAATGAGCAGTTCTTC. The encoded protein is CASSATGGVRNEQFF.

The rearrangement joins TRBV11-2 to TRBJ2-1; TRBD1 aligns across 9 bases. J lost 3 bases, V lost 5 bases, and 2 bases had no gene match. Germline assignment: CDR1 SGHAT and CDR2 FQNNGV. This CDR3 has 14 amino acids. CDR3 bases: TGTGCCAGCAGCCGGGACAGGGTCTACAATGAGCAGTTCTTC. It is translated as CASSRDRVYNEQFF.

The rearrangement uses TRBV6-1 and TRBJ1-2; 9 bases fit TRBD1. Germline lookup yields CDR1 MNHNS and CDR2 SASEGT. J lost 8 bases, V lost 3 bases, and 10 bases had no gene match. The CDR3 sequence is 15 residues long. CDR3 protein: CASSDRTGVSWGYTF. Written as DNA, the CDR3 is TGTGCCAGCAGTGATAGGACAGGGGTCTCTTGGGGCTACACCTTC.